Below, one T cell receptor beta chain is given with its context. Repertoires were generated with immunoSEQ multiplex PCR, while TCRdb's copy carries only in-frame clones and drops some. The repertoire holds about 130,000 clones, with almost 85% as singletons. This sample stems from a study of blood T cell repertoires in COVID-19. Sequencing used peripheral blood. The origin of this receptor is a woman younger than 45 who had recovered from COVID-19.

CDR3 sequence: CASSSKGRENTEAFF. The CDR3, as DNA: TGTGCCAGCAGCTCGAAGGGGCGCGAAAACACTGAAGCTTTCTTT. The J gene is TRBJ1-1, the V gene TRBV7-9; the D gene is possibly TRBD1 (5 bases). V lost 4 bases and J 2 bases, leaving 14 bases between the germline ends. Germline assignment: CDR1 SEHNR and CDR2 FQNEAQ (reference sequence). CDR3 size: 15 residues.